These 27 T cell receptor beta chains originate from one sample sequenced in a study of CD8 T cells in Susac syndrome (dated by TCRdb to the late 2010s). Libraries were constructed by the immunoSEQ multiplex PCR assay. RNA was extracted using the RNeasy kit, and roughly 0.45 to 1 microgram was reverse transcribed with random hexamers. TCRdb reanalyzed the raw reads on its own, using fastp at Q25 for trimming and MiXCR for clone calling, and kept in-frame beta chains. Rows with one shared CDR3 protein collapse into an entry with the most common genes and DNA. The sample contains tens of thousands of distinct CDR3 sequences, over 90% of them found a single time. The ten most abundant clones make up about 0.25% of the sample. Material for sequencing was CD8+ T cells from PBMCs. The source is a human donor in good health.

The chain has TRBV5-1 and TRBJ2-3; D remains ambiguous. Trimming removed 1 base from V and 2 bases from J, with 14 bases in between. Germline-derived CDR1 and CDR2 are SGHRS and YFSETQ. This CDR3 comprises 16 residues. The CDR3 protein is CASSLKGVSSTDTQYF. Written as DNA, the CDR3 is TGCGCCAGCAGCTTGAAGGGCGTGTCGTCCACAGATACGCAGTATTTT.

The J gene is TRBJ1-2, the V gene TRBV4-1; 9 positions agree with TRBD1. CDR1 and CDR2 (germline): MGHRA, YSYEKL. The CDR3 length is 14 residues. Trimming took 6 bases from V and 8 from J; bases not matched to a gene: 10. This CDR3 is CASSPGQGFGGYTF. The DNA for the CDR3 is TGCGCCAGCAGTCCGGGACAGGGTTTCGGCGGCTACACCTTC.

J is TRBJ2-1 and V is TRBV7-6; TRBD1 aligns across 8 bases. The length of the CDR3 is 16 residues. The V gene end was trimmed by 2 bases and the J gene end by 3 bases; junction bases not matched to a gene: 6. Germline CDR1 and CDR2: SGHVS and FNYEAQ. CDR3 in DNA: TGTGCCAGCAGCTTAAGCGCCGGGACAGGCTACAATGAGCAGTTCTTC. Translation: CASSLSAGTGYNEQFF.

V usage is TRBV21-1 and J usage is TRBJ2-7; TRBD1 is the table's D call and was not checked against the DNA. TRBV21-1 is tagged as a pseudogene. This CDR3 has 15 residues. The CDR3 spells CASSKAYGTGLEQYV. As DNA, the CDR3 is TGTGCCAGCAGCAAAGCGTACGGGACAGGGCTCGAGCAGTACGTC.

The chain links TRBV12-3 or TRBV12-4 to TRBJ2-7; D not resolved. The V end was cut by 0 bases, the J end by 3 bases, with 6 bases between. This CDR3 contains 13 residues. The CDR3 nucleotides read TGTGCCAGCAGTTTAGCGGTCGGCTACGAGCAGTACGTC. This encodes CASSLAVGYEQYV.

There are a few counts of this clonotype. The chain carries TRBV6-4 and TRBJ2-1, with 8 bases that match TRBD2. Germline CDR1 is MRHNA and CDR2 is SNTAGT. V gave up 4 bases and J gave up 5 bases; unmatched junction bases: 7. The CDR3 is made up of 15 amino acids. The CDR3 nucleotides are TGTGCCAGCAGTGTGGCCAGCGGGGGAAACAATGAGCAGTTCTTC. Translated: CASSVASGGNNEQFF.

The chain links TRBV27 to TRBJ2-3; unclear D gene. The V and J ends lost 5 bases and 0 bases respectively, with 12 bases between them. Germline CDR1 MNHEY, CDR2 SMNVEV (reference sequence). The CDR3 is 15 residues long. The CDR3 nucleotides are TGTGCCAGCAGTATACTTCCTACTAGCACAGATACGCAGTATTTT. This gives the protein CASSILPTSTDTQYF.

Only one count was recorded for this clonotype. V and J are TRBV4-1 and TRBJ2-1; the D gene is possibly TRBD2 (6 bases). The CDR3 contains 18 residues. CDR1 and CDR2 from the germline V gene are MGHRA and YSYEKL. Trimming shortened V by 4 bases and J by 4 bases, and 23 bases separated the two germline ends. The CDR3 region is CASSPVSGAPLTYNEQFF. CDR3 DNA sequence: TGCGCCAGCAGCCCAGTATCGGGAGCGCCACTAACTTACAATGAGCAGTTCTTC.

The V gene is TRBV29-1, the J gene TRBJ1-1; 7 bases are shared with TRBD1. V was pared by 7 bases and J by 0 bases, with 5 bases of the junction left unmatched. CDR1 and CDR2 from the germline V gene are SQVTM and ANQGSEA. The CDR3 sequence is 13 residues long. In nucleotides, the CDR3 is TGCAGCGCGCCGGGACAGCTGAACACTGAAGCTTTCTTT. Translating it yields CSAPGQLNTEAFF.

This sequence joins TRBV4-2 and TRBJ1-5; D call uncertain. Germline CDR1 and CDR2: LGHNA and YNFKEQ. V was trimmed by 0 bases and J by 6 bases, leaving 12 bases between them. The length of the CDR3 is 15 residues. CDR3 coding DNA: TGTGCCAGCAGCCAAGATTCAGGCCGGTCTCAGCCCCAGCATTTT. Encoded protein: CASSQDSGRSQPQHF.

V usage is TRBV20-1 and J usage is TRBJ2-7; TRBD2 aligns across 10 bases. The CDR3 consists of 14 residues. Germline values: CDR1 DFQATT, CDR2 SNEGSKA (reference sequence). V shed 3 bases and J 7 bases; nucleotides not matched to a gene: 9. The CDR3 DNA sequence: TGCAGTGCTAGTCCTCTAAAGCGGGAGGGAGAGCAGTACGTC. Protein sequence: CSASPLKREGEQYV.

CDR3 coding DNA: TGTGCCAGCAGCGACAATCGGGGGCCTGAAGCTTTCTTT. As protein: CASSDNRGPEAFF. This chain connects TRBV9 to TRBJ1-1; a possible D gene is TRBD1 (6 bases). Germline-derived CDR1 and CDR2 are SGDLS and YYNGEE. The CDR3 sequence is 13 residues long. V was shortened by 3 bases and J by 6 bases, with 12 bases between the two germline ends.

CDR3 nucleotide sequence: TGCGCCAGCAGCCTCCAGGACCAGAAACCTACCGCTAAGCAGTACTTC. It yields the protein CASSLQDQKPTAKQYF. The gene calls are TRBV4-1 and TRBJ2-7, with D unclear. The CDR3 extends over 16 amino acids. Germline CDR1 MGHRA, CDR2 YSYEKL. The V gene lost 4 bases and the J gene lost 8 bases, with 24 bases spanning the gap.

The V gene is TRBV7-9, the J gene TRBJ2-1; 9 positions match TRBD1. Germline-derived CDR1 and CDR2 are SEHNR and FQNEAQ (reference sequence). The CDR3 is made up of 12 amino acids. With 5 bases clipped from V and 13 bases from J, the junction kept 6 bases outside the gene matches. CDR3 amino acids: CASSPGGQGQFF. The CDR3 DNA reads TGTGCCAGCAGCCCAGGGGGACAGGGACAGTTCTTC.

V gene TRBV4-3 combines with J gene TRBJ2-7, with D unclear. Trimming removed 1 base at V and 5 bases at J, with 18 bases between. Per the germline V gene, CDR1 is LGHNA and CDR2 is YSLEER. The CDR3 is 16 amino acids. The CDR3 region has the DNA TGCGCCAGCAGCCAAGCGCGGTCATTCCGGTTGGACGAGCAGTACTTC. Its translation: CASSQARSFRLDEQYF.

The chain couples TRBV15 to TRBJ2-1; D unclear. This CDR3 is built from 16 residues. Germline CDR1 LNHNV, CDR2 YYDKDF (reference sequence). V dropped 0 bases and J dropped 6 bases, with 15 bases sitting between them. In DNA, the CDR3 is TGTGCCACCAGCAGAGATTCGGTGAATCCCACCAATGAGCAGTTCTTC. This translates into CATSRDSVNPTNEQFF.

The chain links TRBV5-6 to TRBJ2-7, with 7 bases identical to TRBD2. With V trimmed by 3 bases and J by 5 bases, 11 bases remained unmatched. Germline CDR1 SGHDT, CDR2 YYEEEE. CDR3 size: 15 residues. CDR3 amino acids: CASSSPFKRGDEQYV. For the CDR3, the DNA is TGTGCCAGCAGCTCCCCTTTTAAGCGGGGAGACGAGCAGTACGTC.

The J gene is TRBJ2-5, the V gene TRBV9; 7 bases are shared with TRBD1. Germline V gene sequence: CDR1 SGDLS, CDR2 YYNGEE. This CDR3 is built from 15 residues. J gave up 1 base and V 3 bases, and 6 bases lay outside the gene matches. The CDR3 coding sequence is TGTGCCAGCAGCGGGACCGGGACAGTCCAAGAGACCCAGTACTTC. Protein: CASSGTGTVQETQYF.

This clonotype was seen only once. J is TRBJ2-5 and V is TRBV25-1, with 9 bases matching TRBD1. Germline loops: CDR1 MGHDK, CDR2 SYGVNS. CDR3 size: 16 residues. With 2 bases clipped from V and 2 bases from J, the junction kept 6 bases outside the gene matches. In DNA form, the CDR3 reads TGTGCCAGCAGTGAACCTGGACAGGGGCTTCAAGAGACCCAGTACTTC. It yields the protein CASSEPGQGLQETQYF. Drawing the rest from reference TRBV25-1 and TRBJ2-5, the complete variable domain is EADIYQTPRYLVIGTGKKITLECSQTMGHDKMYWYQQDPGMELHLIHYSYGVNSTEKGDLSSESTVSRIRTEHFPLTLESARPSHTSQYLCASSEPGQGLQETQYFGPGTRLLVL.

The chain combines TRBV13 with TRBJ2-1, with TRBD2 matching over 11 bases. Trimming removed 0 bases from V and 5 bases from J; junction bases left unmatched: 9. Germline CDR1 is PRHDT and CDR2 is FYEKMQ (reference sequence). There are 18 residues in the CDR3. In DNA, the CDR3 is TGTGCCAGCAGCTTAGGCAGCCTAGCGGGGGGTGTACACAATGAGCAGTTCTTC. Its protein is CASSLGSLAGGVHNEQFF.

This chain uses TRBV12-3 or TRBV12-4 with TRBJ1-1, with D possibly being TRBD1 (6 bases). CDR3 length: 14 residues. V lost 2 bases to trimming and J lost 5 bases, with 12 bases between them. CDR3 sequence (DNA): TGTGCCAGCAGTTTAACGGGGAGGGGGACTGAAGCTTTCTTT. This gives the protein CASSLTGRGTEAFF.

V gene TRBV7-9 combines with J gene TRBJ1-5; D ambiguous. V dropped 1 base and J dropped 9 bases, with 13 bases sitting between them. This CDR3 has 14 residues. Germline CDR1 and CDR2: SEHNR and FQNEAQ (reference sequence). CDR3 sequence reads: CASSLVEVSVPQHF. The CDR3 DNA follows: TGTGCCAGCAGCTTAGTCGAGGTATCGGTGCCCCAGCATTTT.

This chain links TRBV6-1 with TRBJ2-2; D ambiguous. V lost 6 bases, J lost 5 bases, and 7 bases lay in between. The CDR3 is 12 residues long. CDR1 is MNHNS and CDR2 is SASEGT in the germline V gene. The CDR3 sequence: CASSPRTGELFF. In DNA, the CDR3 is TGTGCCAGCAGCCCCAGGACCGGGGAGCTGTTTTTT.

The V call is TRBV7-9, the J call TRBJ1-6; D is perhaps TRBD1 (6 bases). CDR3 length: 14 amino acids. The V end was cut by 8 bases, the J end by 5 bases, with 13 bases between. The germline V gene encodes CDR1 SEHNR and CDR2 FQNEAQ (reference sequence). This CDR3 is CASGWTADNSPLHF. Here the CDR3 DNA reads TGTGCCAGCGGTTGGACAGCCGATAATTCACCCCTCCACTTT.

This clonotype was seen a few times. This rearrangement joins TRBV9 to TRBJ1-2; no definite D call. V lost 4 bases to trimming and J lost 8 bases, with 9 bases between them. The CDR3 loop spans 11 amino acids. The germline CDR1 and CDR2 sequences are SGDLS and YYNGEE. In nucleotides, the CDR3 is TGTGCCAGCAGCAGGGAGGGCGGCTACACCTTC. Translation: CASSREGGYTF. The complete variable domain, with remaining parts taken from reference TRBV9 and TRBJ1-2, reads DSGVTQTPKHLITATGQRVTLRCSPRSGDLSVYWYQQSLDQGLQFLIQYYNGEERAKGNILERFSAQQFPDLHSELNLSSLELGDSALYFCASSREGGYTFGSGTRLTVV.

V gene TRBV6-2 or TRBV6-3 combines with J gene TRBJ2-7; D is unresolved. V gave up 0 bases and J gave up 5 bases, with 8 bases separating them. CDR3 length: 13 amino acids. CDR1 is MNHEY and CDR2 is SVGEGT in the germline V gene. The CDR3 DNA follows: TGTGCCAGCAGTTACTCGACGGGTGACGAGCAGTACTTC. This translates into CASSYSTGDEQYF.

V and J are TRBV27 and TRBJ1-4; TRBD1 agrees at 7 bases. There are 13 residues in the CDR3. The V gene end was trimmed by 3 bases and the J gene end by 8 bases; junction bases not matched to a gene: 3. Germline CDR1 and CDR2: MNHEY and SMNVEV (reference sequence). CDR3 residues: CASSFGGGEKLFF. For the CDR3, the DNA is TGTGCCAGCAGTTTTGGAGGGGGCGAAAAACTGTTTTTT. Together with reference TRBV27 and TRBJ1-4, the CDR3 gives the full variable domain: EAQVTQNPRYLITVTGKKLTVTCSQNMNHEYMSWYRQDPGLGLRQIYYSMNVEVTDKGDVPEGYKVSRKEKRNFPLILESPSPNQTSLYFCASSFGGGEKLFFGSGTQLSVL.